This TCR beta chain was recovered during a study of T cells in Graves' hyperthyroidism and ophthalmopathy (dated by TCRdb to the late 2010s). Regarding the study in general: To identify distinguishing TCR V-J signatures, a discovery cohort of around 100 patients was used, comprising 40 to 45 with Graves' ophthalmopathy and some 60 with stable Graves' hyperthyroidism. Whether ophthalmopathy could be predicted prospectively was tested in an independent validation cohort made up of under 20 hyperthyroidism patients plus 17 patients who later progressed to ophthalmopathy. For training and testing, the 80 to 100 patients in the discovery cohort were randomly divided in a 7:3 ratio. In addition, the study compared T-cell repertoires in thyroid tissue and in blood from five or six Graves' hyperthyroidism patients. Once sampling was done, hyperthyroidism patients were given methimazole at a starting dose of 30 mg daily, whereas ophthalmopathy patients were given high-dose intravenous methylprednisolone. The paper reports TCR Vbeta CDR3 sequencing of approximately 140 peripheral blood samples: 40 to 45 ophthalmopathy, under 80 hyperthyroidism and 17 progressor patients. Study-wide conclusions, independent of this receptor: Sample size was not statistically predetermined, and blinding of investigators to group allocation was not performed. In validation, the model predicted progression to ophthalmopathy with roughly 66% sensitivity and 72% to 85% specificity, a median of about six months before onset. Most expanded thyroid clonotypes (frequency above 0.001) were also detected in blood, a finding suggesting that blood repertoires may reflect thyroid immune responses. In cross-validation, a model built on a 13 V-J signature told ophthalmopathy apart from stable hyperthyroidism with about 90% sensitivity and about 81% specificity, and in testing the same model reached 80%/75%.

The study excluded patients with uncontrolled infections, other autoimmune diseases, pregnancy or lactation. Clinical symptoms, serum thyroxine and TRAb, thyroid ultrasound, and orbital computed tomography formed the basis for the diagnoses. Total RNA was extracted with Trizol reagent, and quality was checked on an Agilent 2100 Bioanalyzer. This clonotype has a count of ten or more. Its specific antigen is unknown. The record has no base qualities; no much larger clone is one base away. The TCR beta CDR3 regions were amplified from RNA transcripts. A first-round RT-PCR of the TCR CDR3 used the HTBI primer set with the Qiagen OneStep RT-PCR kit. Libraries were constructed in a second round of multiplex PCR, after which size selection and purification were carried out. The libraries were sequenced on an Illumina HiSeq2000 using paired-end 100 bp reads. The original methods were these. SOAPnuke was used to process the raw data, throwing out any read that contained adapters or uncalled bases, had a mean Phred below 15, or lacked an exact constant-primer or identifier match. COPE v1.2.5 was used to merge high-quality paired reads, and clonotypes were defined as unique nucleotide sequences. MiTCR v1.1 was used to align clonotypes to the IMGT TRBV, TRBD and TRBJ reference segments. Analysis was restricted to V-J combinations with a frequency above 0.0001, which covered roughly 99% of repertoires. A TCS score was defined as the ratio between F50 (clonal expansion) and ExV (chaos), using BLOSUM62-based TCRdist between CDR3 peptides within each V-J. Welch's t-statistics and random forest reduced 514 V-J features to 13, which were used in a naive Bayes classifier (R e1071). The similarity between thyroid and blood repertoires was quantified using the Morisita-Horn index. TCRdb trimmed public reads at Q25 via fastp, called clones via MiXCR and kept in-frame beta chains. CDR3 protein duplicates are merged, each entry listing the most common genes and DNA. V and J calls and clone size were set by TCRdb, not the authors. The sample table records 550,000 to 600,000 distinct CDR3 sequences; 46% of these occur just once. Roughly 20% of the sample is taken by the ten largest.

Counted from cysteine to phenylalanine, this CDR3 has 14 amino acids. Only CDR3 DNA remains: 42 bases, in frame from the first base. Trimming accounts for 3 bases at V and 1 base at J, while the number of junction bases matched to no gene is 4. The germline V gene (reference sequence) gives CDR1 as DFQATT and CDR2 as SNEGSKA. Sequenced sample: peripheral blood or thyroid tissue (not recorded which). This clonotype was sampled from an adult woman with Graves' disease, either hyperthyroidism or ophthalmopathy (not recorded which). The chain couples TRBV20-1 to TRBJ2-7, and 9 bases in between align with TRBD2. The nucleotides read TGCAGTGCTAGCGGTCTAGCGGGGTCCTACGAGCAGTACTTC. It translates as CSASGLAGSYEQYF.